This record concerns one TCR beta chain sequence. Its target antigen remains unknown. One base away there is no much larger clone; base qualities are not given. Flow cytometry had shown CD8+CD57+ cell expansion in the patients selected for sequencing. All patients had severe acquired aplastic anemia diagnosed by International Study of Aplastic Anemia and Agranulocytosis and Camitta criteria. At the time blood was sampled, none of the patients had received any therapy. In this study, sorted CD4+ and CD8+ T cells from the blood of healthy subjects and of severe aplastic anemia patients had their TCR repertoires deep-sequenced. Patients were enrolled under clinicaltrials.gov protocols 00001620, 01623167, 00001397, 00071045, 00081523 and 00961064 in the USA. Ficoll-Paque density gradient centrifugation was used to isolate peripheral blood mononuclear cells. CD4+ and CD8+ T cells were sorted by FACS or magnetic beads before DNA extraction.

TCR beta VDJ combination and CDR3 sequence profiling used genomic DNA as the template. TCR repertoire sequencing was run on an Illumina HiSeq 2000. The source study handled its data this way. TRBV/TRBJ rearrangement plots, CDR3 size and DJ length profiles, and Simpson's diversity index were used to evaluate the repertoires. Whichever DNA sequence was most abundant in the deep sequencing data was defined as the immunodominant clone. CDR3 amino acid sequences were checked for sharing between subjects and were compared against published repertoires and the VDJdb database. The public reads were quality trimmed at Q25 with fastp and then assembled into clones with MiXCR by TCRdb, keeping productive beta chains. Under each unique CDR3 protein, matching rows form one entry showing the most common genes and DNA. The V and J calls and clone size are TCRdb's, not the authors'. The sample table contains approximately 59,000 distinct CDR3 sequences; only one count was recorded for approximately 54% of them. Clones ranked in the top ten supply about 16% of the sample.

This entry is derived from a study of CD8+CD57+ T cells in acquired aplastic anemia listed by TCRdb under 2018. With regard to the full study: Extracted DNA from sorted CD4+ and CD8+ cells averaged around 3.5 ug, ranging from roughly 0.2 to 30 ug. A CD8+CD57+ expansion meant a frequency higher than the mean frequency seen in healthy subjects.

The CDR3 starts with the cysteine, ends with the phenylalanine, and has 11 residues. The sequence is cut down to CDR3 DNA, 33 bases in frame from base 1. The germline V gene encodes CDR1 WSHSY and CDR2 SAAADI. The junction carries 7 bases between V and J, which are trimmed by 2 bases and 9 bases respectively. Results the study describes overall, beyond this receptor: Between patients and healthy controls, no significant difference in CD8+ Simpson's diversity was found (P=0.060). Around 27 CD8+ CDR3 sequences were found to be shared between patients and controls, but these sequences appeared to be highly expressed in patients and within the immunodominant clones of the patients.

The sequence was obtained from a human donor with aplastic anemia. Sequencing was carried out using sorted CD4+, CD8+, or CD8+CD57+ T cells (not recorded which) from PBMCs. Rearrangement joined TRBV10-2 to TRBJ1-1, with the D gene call left open. The nucleotide sequence reads as follows: TGCGCCAGCAGTGAGGGGGAGAAAGCTTTCTTT. It codes for CASSEGEKAFF.